Below are 6 T cell receptor beta chains sequenced from a single sample in a study of beta chain features in type 1 diabetes. Reverse transcription of all isolated RNA meant that expressed TCRB transcripts were sequenced. Only in-frame clones appear in the TCRdb table, and some are missing; sequencing was by immunoSEQ multiplex PCR. The sample holds 200,000 to 300,000 clones; around 68% are singletons and the top ten take around 0.05%. The sequenced sample was naive CD4+ T cells from blood. These receptors were obtained from a man aged 30-40 years in good health.

This clone was observed a few times. The V call is TRBV29-1, the J call TRBJ2-5; TRBD2 matches at 7 bases. The trim removed 1 base at V and 4 bases at J, leaving 6 bases unmatched. CDR3 length: 14 amino acids. The germline V gene encodes CDR1 SQVTM and CDR2 ANQGSEA. CDR3 region: CSVEVRGRGETQYF. CDR3 in DNA: TGCAGCGTTGAAGTTCGGGGGAGGGGAGAGACCCAGTACTTC.

The V and J genes are TRBV11-2 and TRBJ2-3; D call uncertain. This CDR3 is built from 14 residues. Germline V gene data show CDR1 as SGHAT and CDR2 as FQNNGV. Trimming removed 2 bases at V and 1 base at J, with 7 bases between. CDR3 in DNA: TGTGCCAGCAGCTTAAGAGCGCGCACAGATACGCAGTATTTT. Encoded protein: CASSLRARTDTQYF.

On this clone itself: The same CDR3 arises from other DNA sequences in this sample as well. The chain recombines TRBV18 with TRBJ2-3, with D possibly matching TRBD1 (6 bases). The CDR3 spans 15 residues. Germline V lookup: CDR1 KGHSH, CDR2 LQKENI. V dropped 3 bases and J dropped 0 bases, with 10 bases sitting between them. The CDR3 DNA reads as TGTGCCAGCTCACCCCAGGGGCCTAGCACAGATACGCAGTATTTT. Its protein product is CASSPQGPSTDTQYF.

The rearrangement links TRBV5-6 to TRBJ2-3; 9 bases agree with TRBD2. The germline V gene encodes CDR1 SGHDT and CDR2 YYEEEE. The CDR3 length is 14 residues. The V segment lost 5 bases and the J segment 6 bases; nucleotides outside the gene matches: 7. The CDR3 protein is CASSLAGDKDTQYF. CDR3 nucleotides: TGTGCCAGCAGTTTAGCGGGGGACAAGGATACGCAGTATTTT.

The V gene is TRBV29-1, the J gene TRBJ2-5, with D unclear. The CDR3 has 13 residues. Between the trimmed V and J ends, which lost 3 bases and 4 bases, there was a span of 12 bases. Germline values: CDR1 SQVTM, CDR2 ANQGSEA. The CDR3 region is CSVDLGRRETQYF. In nucleotides, the CDR3 is TGCAGCGTTGATCTAGGACGGCGAGAGACCCAGTACTTC.

The V call is TRBV7-6, the J call TRBJ2-1; TRBD2 agrees at 12 bases. V lost 4 bases to trimming and J lost 9 bases; unmatched junction nucleotides: 7. Germline V CDR1 and CDR2: SGHVS, FNYEAQ. The CDR3 loop spans 15 amino acids. CDR3 amino acids: CASSSLAGGPGEQFF. CDR3 DNA: TGTGCCAGCAGCTCCCTAGCGGGAGGGCCGGGTGAGCAGTTCTTC. Full variable domain (missing parts from reference TRBV7-6 and TRBJ2-1): GAGVSQSPRYKVTKRGQDVALRCDPISGHVSLYWYRQALGQGPEFLTYFNYEAQQDKSGLPNDRFSAERPEGSISTLTIQRTEQRDSAMYRCASSSLAGGPGEQFFGPGTRLTVL.